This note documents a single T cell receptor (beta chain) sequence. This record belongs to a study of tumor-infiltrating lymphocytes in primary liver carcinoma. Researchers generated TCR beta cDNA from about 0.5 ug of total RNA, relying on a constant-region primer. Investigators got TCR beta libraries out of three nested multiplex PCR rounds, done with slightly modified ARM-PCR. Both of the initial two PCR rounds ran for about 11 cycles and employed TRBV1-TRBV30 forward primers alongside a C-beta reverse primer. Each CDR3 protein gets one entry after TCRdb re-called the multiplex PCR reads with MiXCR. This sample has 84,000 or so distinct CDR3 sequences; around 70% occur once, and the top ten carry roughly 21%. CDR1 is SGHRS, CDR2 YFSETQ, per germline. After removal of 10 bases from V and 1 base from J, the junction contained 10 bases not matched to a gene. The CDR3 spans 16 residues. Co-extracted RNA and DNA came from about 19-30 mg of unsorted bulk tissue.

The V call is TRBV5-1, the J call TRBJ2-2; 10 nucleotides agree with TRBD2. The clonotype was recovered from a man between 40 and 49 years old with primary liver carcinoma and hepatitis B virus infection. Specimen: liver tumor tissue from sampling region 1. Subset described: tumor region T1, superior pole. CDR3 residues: CACSSSGSVNTGELFF. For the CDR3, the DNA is TGCGCCTGTAGTTCTAGCGGGAGTGTGAACACCGGGGAGCTGTTTTTT. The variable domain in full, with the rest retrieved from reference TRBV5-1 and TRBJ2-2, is KAGVTQTPRYLIKTRGQQVTLSCSPISGHRSVSWYQQTPGQGLQFLFEYFSETQRNKGNFPGRFSGRQFSNSRSEMNVSTLELGDSALYLCACSSSGSVNTGELFFGEGSRLTVL.